Listed below are T cell receptor beta chains from one sample, sequenced in a study of T cells after yellow fever vaccination. Via MiXCR, TCRdb re-called the 5' RACE reads, giving one row per CDR3 protein. The table has around 500,000 distinct CDR3 sequences, 21% seen once; the top ten hold roughly a sixth. The sample here was PBMCs, taken 21 days after the first yellow fever vaccination. The receptors were sampled from a man younger than 35 who received the YFV17D yellow fever vaccine. Each CDR3 is given with its conserved first and last residue. A D gene is named only where the DNA matches it firmly. Expanded clones are given a class, and other clones once, few, many or no size at all.

clone size	V gene	J gene	D gene	CDR3 protein	CDR3 DNA
.	TRBV5-6	TRBJ2-7	.	CASSRSVGSYEQYF	TGTGCCAGCTCCCGGTCCGTGGGCTCCTACGAGCAGTACTTC
.	TRBV6-1	TRBJ2-2	.	CASTTGQGPGELFF	TGTGCCAGCACTACCGGACAAGGACCCGGGGAGCTGTTTTTT
few	TRBV12-3/TRBV12-4	TRBJ1-2	.	CASLTRGVDGYTF	TGTGCCAGCCTTACTAGAGGGGTTGATGGCTACACCTTC
.	TRBV3-1	TRBJ2-3	TRBD2	CASSQDRIAGVPDTQYF	TGTGCCAGCAGCCAAGATAGAATAGCGGGGGTACCAGATACGCAGTATTTT
.	TRBV7-9	TRBJ1-4	.	CASALRETNEKLLF	TGTGCCAGCGCCTTGAGGGAAACTAATGAAAAACTGCTTTTT
.	TRBV28	TRBJ2-1	TRBD2	CASSLRLAQFF	TGTGCCAGCAGTTTAAGACTAGCCCAGTTCTTC
few	TRBV11-2	TRBJ2-1	.	CASSLYLRDIPNDEQFF	TGTGCCAGCAGCCTCTACCTCCGGGACATACCCAATGATGAGCAGTTCTTC
few	TRBV20-1	TRBJ2-5	.	CSAYKDQEETQYF	TGCAGTGCTTACAAGGACCAGGAAGAGACCCAGTACTTC
.	TRBV15	TRBJ1-5	TRBD1	CATSRTGTGGRRNQPQHF	TGTGCCACCAGCAGAACCGGGACAGGGGGTAGGCGCAATCAGCCCCAGCATTTT
.	TRBV7-6	TRBJ2-3	.	CASSLGFGGADTQYF	TGTGCCAGCAGCTTAGGTTTTGGAGGGGCAGATACGCAGTATTTT
.	TRBV12-3/TRBV12-4	TRBJ1-4	.	CASGSKRREKLFF	TGTGCCAGCGGATCCAAGAGGAGGGAAAAACTGTTTTTT
many	TRBV20-1	TRBJ2-3	.	CSAREWATDTQYF	TGCAGTGCTAGAGAATGGGCTACAGATACGCAGTATTTT
few	TRBV14	TRBJ2-1	TRBD1	CASRRITGGLNNEQFF	TGTGCCAGCAGGCGAATTACAGGGGGCCTAAACAATGAGCAGTTCTTC
few	TRBV27	TRBJ2-3	.	CASSSPGRTQYF	TGTGCCAGCAGCTCGCCCGGACGTACGCAGTATTTT
.	TRBV4-3	TRBJ2-3	TRBD2	CASSQTFAGGGAPDTQYF	TGCGCCAGCAGCCAAACCTTCGCGGGCGGGGGGGCCCCAGATACGCAGTATTTT
few	TRBV24-1	TRBJ2-1	TRBD1	CATSDPGQEQFF	TGTGCCACCAGTGATCCGGGACAGGAGCAGTTCTTC
.	TRBV30	TRBJ2-3	.	CAWSGGNTDTQYF	TGTGCCTGGAGTGGGGGAAACACAGATACGCAGTATTTT
.	TRBV4-3	TRBJ1-3	.	CASSQDRGGNTIYF	TGCGCCAGCAGCCAAGATCGGGGTGGAAACACCATATATTTT